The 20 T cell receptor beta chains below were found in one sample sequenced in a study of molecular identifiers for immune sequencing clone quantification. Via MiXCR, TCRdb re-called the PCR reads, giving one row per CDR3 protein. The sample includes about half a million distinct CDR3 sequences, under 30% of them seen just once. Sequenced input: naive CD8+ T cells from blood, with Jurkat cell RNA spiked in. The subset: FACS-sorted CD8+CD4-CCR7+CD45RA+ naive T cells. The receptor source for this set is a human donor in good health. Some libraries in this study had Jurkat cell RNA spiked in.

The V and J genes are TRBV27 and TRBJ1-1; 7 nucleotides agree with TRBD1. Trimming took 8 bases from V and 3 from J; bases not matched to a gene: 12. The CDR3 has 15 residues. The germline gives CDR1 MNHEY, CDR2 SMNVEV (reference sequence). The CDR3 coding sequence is TGTGCCAGCCAAAAAATCACAGGGGTTTACACTGAAGCTTTCTTT. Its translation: CASQKITGVYTEAFF.

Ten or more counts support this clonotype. The CDR3 loop is CASSLYAVGNQPQHF. The CDR3 DNA reads as TGTGCCAGTAGTCTCTACGCCGTTGGCAATCAGCCCCAGCATTTT. This chain connects TRBV19 to TRBJ1-5; D not certain. Germline V gene sequence: CDR1 LNHDA, CDR2 SQIVND (reference sequence). The length of the CDR3 is 15 residues. The ends were cut back, 5 bases at V and 2 bases at J, with 13 bases in the middle.

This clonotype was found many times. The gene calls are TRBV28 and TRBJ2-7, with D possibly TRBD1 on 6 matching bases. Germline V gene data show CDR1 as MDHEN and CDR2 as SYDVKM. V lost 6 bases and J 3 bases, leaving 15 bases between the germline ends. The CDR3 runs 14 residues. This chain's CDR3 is CASSRGQVLYEQYF. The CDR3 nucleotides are TGTGCCAGCAGCAGGGGACAAGTCCTCTACGAGCAGTACTTC. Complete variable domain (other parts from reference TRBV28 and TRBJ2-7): DVKVTQSSRYLVKRTGEKVFLECVQDMDHENMFWYRQDPGLGLRLIYFSYDVKMKEKGDIPEGYSVSREKKERFSLILESASTNQTSMYLCASSRGQVLYEQYFGPGTRLTVT.

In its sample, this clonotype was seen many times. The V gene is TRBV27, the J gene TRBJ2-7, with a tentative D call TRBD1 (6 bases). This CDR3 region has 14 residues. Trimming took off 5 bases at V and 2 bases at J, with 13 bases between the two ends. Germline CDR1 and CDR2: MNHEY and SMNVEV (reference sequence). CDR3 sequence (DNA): TGTGCCAGCAGTGTTACAGGGATGGCCTACGAGCAGTACTTC. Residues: CASSVTGMAYEQYF.

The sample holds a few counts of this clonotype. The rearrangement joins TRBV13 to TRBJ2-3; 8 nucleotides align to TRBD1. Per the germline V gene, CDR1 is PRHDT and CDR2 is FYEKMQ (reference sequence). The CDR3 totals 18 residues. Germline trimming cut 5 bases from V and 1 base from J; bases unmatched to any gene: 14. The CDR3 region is CASSGYVRQGIGTDTQYF. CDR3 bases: TGTGCCAGCAGCGGATATGTTAGACAGGGGATCGGCACAGATACGCAGTATTTT.

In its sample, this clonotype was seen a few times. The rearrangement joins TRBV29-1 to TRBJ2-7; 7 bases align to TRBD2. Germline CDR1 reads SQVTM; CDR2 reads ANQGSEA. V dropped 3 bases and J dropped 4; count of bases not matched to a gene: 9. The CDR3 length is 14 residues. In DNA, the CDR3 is TGCAGCGTTGAGGGCGGGGGAAAAGAATACGAGCAGTACTTC. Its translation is CSVEGGGKEYEQYF.

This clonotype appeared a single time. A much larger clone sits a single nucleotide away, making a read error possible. The CDR3 region has the DNA TGCGCCAGCAGCCAAGAATCATCCTACAATCAGCCCCAGCATTTT. It yields the protein CASSQESSYNQPQHF. The V and J genes are TRBV4-3 and TRBJ1-5; D is undetermined. The V and J ends lost 0 bases and 3 bases respectively, with 9 bases between them. This CDR3 is 15 amino acids long. In germline, CDR1 is LGHNA, CDR2 YSLEER.

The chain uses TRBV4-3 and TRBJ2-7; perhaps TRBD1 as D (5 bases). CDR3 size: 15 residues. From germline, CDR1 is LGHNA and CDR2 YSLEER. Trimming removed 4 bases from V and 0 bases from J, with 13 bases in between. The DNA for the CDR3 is TGCGCCAGCAGCCGGACCAGGGAATCCTCCTACGAGCAGTACTTC. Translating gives CASSRTRESSYEQYF.

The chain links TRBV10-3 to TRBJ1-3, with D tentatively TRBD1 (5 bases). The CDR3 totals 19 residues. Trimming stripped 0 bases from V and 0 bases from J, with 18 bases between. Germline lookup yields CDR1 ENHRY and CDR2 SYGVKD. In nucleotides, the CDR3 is TGTGCCATCAGTGAGTCAGCCGGGACTGGATCCGACTCTGGAAACACCATATATTTT. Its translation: CAISESAGTGSDSGNTIYF.

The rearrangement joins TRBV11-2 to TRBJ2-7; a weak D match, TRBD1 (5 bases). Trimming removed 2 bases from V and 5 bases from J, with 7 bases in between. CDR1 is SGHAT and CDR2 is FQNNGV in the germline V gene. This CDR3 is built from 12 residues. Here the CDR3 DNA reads TGTGCCAGCAGCTTACAGGGCCACGAGCAGTACTTC. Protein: CASSLQGHEQYF.

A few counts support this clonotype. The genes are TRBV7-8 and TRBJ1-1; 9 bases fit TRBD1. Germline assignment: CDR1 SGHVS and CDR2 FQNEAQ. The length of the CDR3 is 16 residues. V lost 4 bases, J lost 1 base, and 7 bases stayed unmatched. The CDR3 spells CASSYSDRGWNTEAFF. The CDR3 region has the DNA TGTGCCAGCAGCTACTCGGACAGGGGATGGAACACTGAAGCTTTCTTT.

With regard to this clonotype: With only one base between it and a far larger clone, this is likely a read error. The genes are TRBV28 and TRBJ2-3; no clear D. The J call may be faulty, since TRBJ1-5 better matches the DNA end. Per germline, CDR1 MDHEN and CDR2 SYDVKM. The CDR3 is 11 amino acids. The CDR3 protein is CASSLSDTQHF. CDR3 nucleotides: TGTGCCAGCAGCTTGTCAGATACGCAGCATTTT.

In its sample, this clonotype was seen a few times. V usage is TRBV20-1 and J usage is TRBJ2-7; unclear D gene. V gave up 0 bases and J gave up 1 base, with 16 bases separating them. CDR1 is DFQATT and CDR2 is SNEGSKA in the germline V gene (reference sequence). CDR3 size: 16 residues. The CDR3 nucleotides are TGCAGTGCTAGAGACCCCGACGACGGGTGGTCCTACGAGCAGTACTTC. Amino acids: CSARDPDDGWSYEQYF.

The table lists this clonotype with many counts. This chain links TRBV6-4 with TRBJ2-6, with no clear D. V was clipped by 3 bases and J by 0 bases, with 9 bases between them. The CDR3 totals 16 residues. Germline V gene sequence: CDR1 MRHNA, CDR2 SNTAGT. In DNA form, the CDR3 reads TGTGCCAGCAGTGAGGTGGCTTACTCTGGGGCCAACGTCCTGACTTTC. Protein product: CASSEVAYSGANVLTF.

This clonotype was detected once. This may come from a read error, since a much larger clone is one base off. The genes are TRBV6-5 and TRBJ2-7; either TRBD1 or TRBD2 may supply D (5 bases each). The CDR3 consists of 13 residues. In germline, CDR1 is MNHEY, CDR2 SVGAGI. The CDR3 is CVSTPGRTYEQYF. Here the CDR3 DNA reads TGTGTCAGCACCCCGGGACGTACCTACGAGCAGTACTTC.

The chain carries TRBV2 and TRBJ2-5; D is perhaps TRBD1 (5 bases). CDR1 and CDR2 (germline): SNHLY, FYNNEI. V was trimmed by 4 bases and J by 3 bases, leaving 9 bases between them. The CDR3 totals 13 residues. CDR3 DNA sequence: TGTGCCAGCAGTGGTCTCAGGGAAGAGACCCAGTACTTC. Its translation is CASSGLREETQYF.

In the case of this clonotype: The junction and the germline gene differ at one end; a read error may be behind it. The CDR3 spells CASSAMGAPDAFF. Here the CDR3 DNA reads TGTGCCAGCAGTGCTATGGGGGCCCCTGACGCTTTCTTT. This chain links TRBV9 with TRBJ1-1; perhaps TRBD1 as D (6 bases). The V gene's germline CDR1 is SGDLS and CDR2 YYNGEE. CDR3 size: 13 residues.

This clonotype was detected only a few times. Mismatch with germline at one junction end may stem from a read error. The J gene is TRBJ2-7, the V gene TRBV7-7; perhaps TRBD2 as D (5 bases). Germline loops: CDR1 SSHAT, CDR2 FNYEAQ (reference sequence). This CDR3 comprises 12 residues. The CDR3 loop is CASSLKDGLDHF. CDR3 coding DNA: TGTGCCAGCAGCTTAAAAGATGGACTCGATCATTTC. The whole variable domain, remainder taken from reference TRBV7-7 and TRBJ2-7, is GAGVSQSPRYKVTKRGQDVTLRCDPISSHATLYWYQQALGQGPEFLTYFNYEAQPDKSGLPSDRFSAERPEGSISTLTIQRTEQRDSAMYRCASSLKDGLDHFGPGTRLTVT.

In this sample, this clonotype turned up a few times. The chain's CDR3 is CAWSVNYVNEQFF. CDR3 nucleotides: TGTGCCTGGAGTGTAAACTATGTCAATGAGCAGTTCTTC. The chain has TRBV30 and TRBJ2-1; no definite D call. Germline V gene lookup returns CDR1 GTSNPN and CDR2 SVGIG (reference sequence). The V gene lost 0 bases and the J gene lost 6 bases, with 9 bases spanning the gap. This CDR3 is 13 amino acids long.

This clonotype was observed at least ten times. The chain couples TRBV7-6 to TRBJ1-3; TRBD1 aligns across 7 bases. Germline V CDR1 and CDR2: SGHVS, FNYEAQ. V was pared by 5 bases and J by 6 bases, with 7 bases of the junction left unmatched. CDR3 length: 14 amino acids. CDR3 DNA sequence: TGTGCCAGCAGCCCCGGGACAGTGCTAAACACCATATATTTT. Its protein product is CASSPGTVLNTIYF.